The clone carrying this TCR beta chain showed up just a few times. The antigen is undetermined. This table comes from immunoSEQ multiplex PCR, and its TCRdb copy is limited to in-frame clones, with some not included. The sample lists 150,000 to 180,000 clones, 85% to 90% seen once, with roughly 9.1% in the top ten. Second-dose recipients at about 4 or about 12 weeks were treated as one pooled group. The data belong to a study of T cell responses to AZD1222 COVID-19 vaccine. Study results and limitations: White British people made up most donors, females outnumbered males, and clonal diversity was possibly underestimated.

This sequence originates from an adult who received the AZD1222 COVID-19 vaccine. The sequences come from peripheral blood, collected 28 days after the second AZD1222 dose.

CDR3 region: CASSLGTSGLTYEQYF. Here the CDR3 DNA reads TGTGCCAGCAGCTTGGGGACTAGCGGTCTTACCTACGAGCAGTACTTC. The V and J genes are TRBV5-6 and TRBJ2-7, with 10 bases lining up with TRBD2. This CDR3 region has 16 residues. Trimming at V came to 0 bases and at J to 2 bases, leaving 5 bases not matched to a gene. Germline V gene lookup returns CDR1 SGHDT and CDR2 YYEEEE.